Described below is a single T cell receptor beta chain sequence and its context. The sample belongs to a study of blood T cell repertoires in COVID-19. Trimming removed 3 bases from V and 0 bases from J, with 12 bases in between. From germline, CDR1 is SGHVS and CDR2 FQNEAQ. The CDR3 runs 16 residues. The table came from immunoSEQ multiplex PCR; TCRdb's copy has only in-frame clones and leaves some out. This sample yields tens of thousands of clones, of which 80% to 90% are seen a single time; 5.1% belongs to the top ten. The material sequenced was peripheral blood. The chain combines TRBV7-8 with TRBJ1-5; no clear D gene. This receptor was obtained from a human donor in a cohort sampled during active COVID-19. CDR3 coding DNA: TGTGCCAGCAGCTTTGGGCGGGGAGTTAGCAATCAGCCCCAGCATTTT. It codes for CASSFGRGVSNQPQHF. Drawing the rest from reference TRBV7-8 and TRBJ1-5, the complete variable domain is GAGVSQSPRYKVAKRGQDVALRCDPISGHVSLFWYQQALGQGPEFLTYFQNEAQLDKSGLPSDRFFAERPEGSVSTLKIQRTQQEDSAVYLCASSFGRGVSNQPQHFGDGTRLSIL.